This T cell receptor beta chain emerged from a study of shared clonotypes between healthy human individuals. Study-level findings and limits: Clonotype sharing across a few donors was observed for around 4.8% of naive CD4 clonotypes. Generation probability values for non-shared clonotypes were lower than those for clonotypes shared by all four donors. In general, naive subsets displayed greater estimated richness than memory subsets did.

The sample holds one count of this clone. Its antigen is as yet unknown. In the original processing: Junction-only immunoSEQ data arrived without quality scores, meaning filtering differed. Data came from immunoSEQ multiplex PCR; TCRdb stores just in-frame clones and leaves some out. D and trimming come from the DNA, and the V and J calls and clone size come from that table. Of about 1 million clones in the sample, about 77% were seen once. The sequenced sample was memory CD4+ T cells sorted from blood. This sample's subset: CD45RA-negative fraction. The source is a man aged 18 to 35 in good health.

The CDR3 bases are TGCGCCAGCAGCAAAACAGGGGATTTGTCCTACGAGCAGTACTTC. It is translated as CASSKTGDLSYEQYF. This chain joins TRBV5-1 and TRBJ2-7; 7 bases fit TRBD1. With 4 bases clipped from V and 1 base from J, the junction kept 8 bases outside the gene matches. The CDR3 is 15 amino acids. Germline V gene lookup returns CDR1 SGHRS and CDR2 YFSETQ.